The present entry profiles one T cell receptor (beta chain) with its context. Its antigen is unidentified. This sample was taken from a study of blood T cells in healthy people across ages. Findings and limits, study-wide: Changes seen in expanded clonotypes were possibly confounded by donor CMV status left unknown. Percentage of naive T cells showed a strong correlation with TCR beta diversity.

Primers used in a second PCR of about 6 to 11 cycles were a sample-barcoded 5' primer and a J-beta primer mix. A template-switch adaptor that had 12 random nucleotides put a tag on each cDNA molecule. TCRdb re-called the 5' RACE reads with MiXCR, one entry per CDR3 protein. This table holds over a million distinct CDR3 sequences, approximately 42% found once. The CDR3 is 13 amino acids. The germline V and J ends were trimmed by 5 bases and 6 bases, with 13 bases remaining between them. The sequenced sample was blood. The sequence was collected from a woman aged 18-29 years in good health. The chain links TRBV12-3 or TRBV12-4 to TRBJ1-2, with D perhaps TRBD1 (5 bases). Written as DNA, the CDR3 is TGTGCCAGCAGTCCGAGGGACGGGGATGGCTACACCTTC. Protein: CASSPRDGDGYTF.